These 15 T cell receptor beta chains came from one sample sequenced in a study of CD8 T cells in Susac syndrome. Random hexamers were used to reverse transcribe roughly 0.45 to 1 ug of RNA. TCRdb used MiXCR to reprocess the immunoSEQ multiplex PCR reads, holding one entry per CDR3 protein. The data hold roughly 180,000 distinct CDR3 sequences, with about 95% observed a single time. Input material: CD4+ T cells from PBMCs. The receptor source for this set is a human donor in good health.

Here the CDR3 reads CASSRAPGPYGYTF. The CDR3 DNA reads TGCGCCAGCAGCAGGGCCCCAGGACCCTATGGCTACACCTTC. The chain has TRBV4-3 and TRBJ1-2, with D unclear. The CDR3 consists of 14 residues. Trimming removed 5 bases at V and 4 bases at J, with 14 bases between. Germline V lookup: CDR1 LGHNA, CDR2 YSLEER.

The V call is TRBV7-9, the J call TRBJ2-1; D gene uncertain. Deletions cut 4 bases from V and 0 bases from J, with 10 bases between. The CDR3 runs to 15 residues. The germline gives CDR1 SEHNR, CDR2 FQNEAQ (reference sequence). CDR3 sequence (DNA): TGTGCCAGCAGCTCCGGACGCAGCTCCTACAATGAGCAGTTCTTC. This sequence encodes CASSSGRSSYNEQFF. Full variable domain (rest looked up from reference TRBV7-9 and TRBJ2-1): DTGVSQNPRHKITKRGQNVTFRCDPISEHNRLYWYRQTLGQGPEFLTYFQNEAQLEKSRLLSDRFSAERPKGSFSTLEIQRTEQGDSAMYLCASSSGRSSYNEQFFGPGTRLTVL.

This clonotype was recorded only once. This chain uses TRBV20-1 with TRBJ2-3; the D is unclear. Trimming left V 5 bases short and J 4 bases short, with 7 bases between. The V gene's germline CDR1 is DFQATT and CDR2 SNEGSKA (reference sequence). The CDR3 loop spans 11 amino acids. This chain's CDR3 is CSAPMADTQYF. CDR3 in DNA: TGCAGTGCTCCCATGGCAGATACGCAGTATTTT.

The rearrangement links TRBV24-1 to TRBJ1-1; D call uncertain. CDR3 length equals 13 residues. Germline V gene data show CDR1 as KGHDR and CDR2 as SFDVKD. Trimming shortened V by 3 bases and J by 1 base, and 5 bases separated the two germline ends. CDR3 region: CATSDDANTEAFF. The CDR3 nucleotides are TGTGCCACCAGTGATGATGCGAACACTGAAGCTTTCTTT.

V usage is TRBV7-9 and J usage is TRBJ2-3; TRBD2 aligns across 9 bases. The CDR3 consists of 12 residues. The germline CDR1 and CDR2 sequences are SEHNR and FQNEAQ (reference sequence). CDR3 region: CASGRETDTQYF. The CDR3 nucleotides read TGTGCTAGCGGGAGAGAAACAGATACGCAGTATTTT.

The chain joins TRBV29-1 to TRBJ2-2; D not certain. The CDR3 totals 12 residues. Germline CDR1 reads SQVTM; CDR2 reads ANQGSEA. The germline V and J ends were trimmed by 4 bases and 3 bases, with 6 bases remaining between them. CDR3 residues: CSVVPYTGELFF. Written as DNA, the CDR3 is TGCAGCGTTGTTCCGTACACCGGGGAGCTGTTTTTT.

This sequence joins TRBV25-1 and TRBJ2-5; the match to TRBD2 covers 8 bases. Germline CDR1 is MGHDK and CDR2 is SYGVNS. With 3 bases clipped from V and 5 bases from J, the junction kept 8 bases outside the gene matches. The CDR3 has 15 residues. DNA for the CDR3: TGTGCCAGCAGTGACGGGGGACTAGGTGGGGAGACCCAGTACTTC. The encoded protein is CASSDGGLGGETQYF.

The rearrangement uses TRBV7-9 and TRBJ2-1; a weak D match, TRBD2 (6 bases). The CDR3 runs to 13 residues. Trimming took off 4 bases at V and 10 bases at J, with 14 bases between the two ends. In germline, CDR1 is SEHNR, CDR2 FQNEAQ (reference sequence). This chain's CDR3 is CASSSYVREEQFF. Here the CDR3 DNA reads TGTGCCAGCAGCTCCTACGTACGGGAGGAGCAGTTCTTC. Supplemented by reference TRBV7-9 and TRBJ2-1, the full variable domain reads DTGVSQNPRHKITKRGQNVTFRCDPISEHNRLYWYRQTLGQGPEFLTYFQNEAQLEKSRLLSDRFSAERPKGSFSTLEIQRTEQGDSAMYLCASSSYVREEQFFGPGTRLTVL.

This clonotype was counted a single time. The chain combines TRBV30 with TRBJ2-7; D is unclear. V lost 0 bases and J lost 4, with 7 bases in between. Germline V lookup: CDR1 GTSNPN, CDR2 SVGIG (reference sequence). This CDR3 contains 12 residues. CDR3 in DNA: TGTGCCTGGAGTGTAGGAGAGTACGAGCAGTACTTC. It translates to CAWSVGEYEQYF.

V and J are TRBV20-1 and TRBJ1-1, with D tentatively TRBD1 (6 bases). Trimming cost V 2 bases and J 1 base, with 14 bases left between them. CDR1 and CDR2 from the germline V gene are DFQATT and SNEGSKA (reference sequence). The CDR3 spans 15 residues. The CDR3 DNA reads as TGCAGTGCTAGAAGTCCAGGGGCCCCGAACACTGAAGCTTTCTTT. Amino acids: CSARSPGAPNTEAFF.

Note on this clonotype: At one boundary the junction diverges from the germline segment, which might be a read error. This sequence joins TRBV18 and TRBJ2-7, with a weak D call TRBD1 (5 bases). This CDR3 is 15 amino acids long. Germline CDR1 reads KGHSH; CDR2 reads LQKENI. CDR3 coding DNA: TGTGCCAGCTCTCCACCCGTTCACAGGACCTACGAGCAGTACTTC. Translated, it gives CASSPPVHRTYEQYF.

The genes are TRBV30 and TRBJ2-3; 8 nucleotides agree with TRBD1. CDR1 GTSNPN and CDR2 SVGIG come from the germline V gene (reference sequence). V lost 4 bases to trimming and J lost 4 bases; unmatched junction nucleotides: 4. This CDR3 has 13 residues. Written as DNA, the CDR3 is TGTGCCTGGACAGGGGGCAGCGCAGATACGCAGTATTTT. It translates to CAWTGGSADTQYF.

The chain joins TRBV29-1 to TRBJ2-3; TRBD1 matches at 9 bases. After removal of 6 bases from V and 3 bases from J, the junction contained 7 bases not matched to a gene. The germline V gene encodes CDR1 SQVTM and CDR2 ANQGSEA. CDR3 length: 14 residues. CDR3 sequence reads: CSVLDRGVTDTQYF. CDR3 in DNA: TGCAGCGTCCTGGACAGGGGTGTGACAGATACGCAGTATTTT.

The rearrangement joins TRBV20-1 to TRBJ1-2; D possibly corresponds to TRBD1 (5 bases). Germline V gene lookup returns CDR1 DFQATT and CDR2 SNEGSKA (reference sequence). The CDR3 is 11 amino acids. The V end lost 3 bases, the J end lost 8 bases, and 10 bases lay between the germline ends. The CDR3 DNA sequence: TGCAGTGCTAGCGGGGACGACGGCTACACCTTC. Residues: CSASGDDGYTF.

The chain employs TRBV28 and TRBJ2-7, with D possibly TRBD2 on 5 matching bases. V lost 6 bases and J lost 3, with 9 bases in between. The germline V gene encodes CDR1 MDHEN and CDR2 SYDVKM. The CDR3 covers 12 residues. The CDR3 DNA sequence: TGTGCCAGCAGGGAGGCGTACTACGAGCAGTACTTC. Encoded protein: CASREAYYEQYF.